This T cell receptor (beta chain) emerged from a study of CD4 T cells in relation to SARS-CoV-2 and coronaviruses. Profiling relied on immunoSEQ multiplex PCR, and the TCRdb table lists in-frame clones only, not all of them. The repertoire holds some 40,000 clones, around 77% seen once, with over 20% in the top ten. Worth noting for this clone: The antigen is not known.

The V end lost 2 bases, the J end lost 0 bases, and 6 bases lay between the germline ends. CDR3 length: 14 amino acids. The germline V gene encodes CDR1 SGHTA and CDR2 FQGTGA. The sequenced material came from memory CD4+ T cells from PBMCs, cultured in vitro. This clonotype was sampled from an adult with COVID-19. The V call is TRBV7-3, the J call TRBJ2-3; D not certain. The CDR3 nucleotides read TGTGCCAGCAGCTTATGGCATAGCACAGATACGCAGTATTTT. This encodes CASSLWHSTDTQYF.